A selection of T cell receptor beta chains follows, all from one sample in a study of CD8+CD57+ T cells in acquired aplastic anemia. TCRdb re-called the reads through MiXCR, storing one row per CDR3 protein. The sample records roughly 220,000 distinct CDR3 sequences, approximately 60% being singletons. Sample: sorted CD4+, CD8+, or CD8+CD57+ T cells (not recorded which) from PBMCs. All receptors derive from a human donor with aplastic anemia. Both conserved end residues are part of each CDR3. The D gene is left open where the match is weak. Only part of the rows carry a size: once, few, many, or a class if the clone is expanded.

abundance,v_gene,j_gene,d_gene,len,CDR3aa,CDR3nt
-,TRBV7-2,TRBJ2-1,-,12,CASSLSGVEQFF,TGTGCCAGCAGCTTATCAGGGGTTGAGCAGTTCTTC
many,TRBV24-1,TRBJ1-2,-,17,CATSANQQQGSIYGYTF,TGTGCCACCAGTGCGAACCAACAGCAGGGATCAATTTATGGCTACACCTTC
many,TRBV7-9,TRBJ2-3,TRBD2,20,CASSLAGVGLAGAGGDTQYF,TGTGCCAGCAGCTTAGCCGGGGTTGGACTAGCGGGGGCCGGGGGAGATACGCAGTATTTT
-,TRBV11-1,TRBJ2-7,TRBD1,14,CASSLGTANYEQYF,TGTGCCAGCAGCTTGGGGACAGCAAACTACGAGCAGTACTTC
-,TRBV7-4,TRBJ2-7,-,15,CASSYSKGYSYEQYF,TGTGCCAGCAGTTACTCGAAAGGGTACTCCTACGAGCAGTACTTC
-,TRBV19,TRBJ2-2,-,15,CASKARTVNTGELFF,TGTGCCAGTAAAGCGAGGACGGTGAACACCGGGGAGCTGTTTTTT
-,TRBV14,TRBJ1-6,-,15,CASSQDSGANSPLHF,TGTGCCAGCAGCCAAGATTCAGGTGCAAATTCACCCCTCCACTTT
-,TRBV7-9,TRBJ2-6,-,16,CASSGMVAQGANVLTF,TGTGCCAGCAGCGGAATGGTCGCGCAAGGGGCCAACGTCCTGACTTTC
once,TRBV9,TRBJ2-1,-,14,CASSEGPVLNEQFF,TGTGCCAGCAGCGAAGGGCCGGTTCTCAATGAGCAGTTCTTC
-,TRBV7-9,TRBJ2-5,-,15,CASSSPGRLQETQYF,TGTGCCAGCAGCTCACCCGGACGGTTACAAGAGACCCAGTACTTC
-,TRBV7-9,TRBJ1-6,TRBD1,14,CASSLVTGGAPLHF,TGTGCCAGCAGCTTGGTGACAGGGGGGGCACCCCTCCACTTT
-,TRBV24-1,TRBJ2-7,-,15,CATSDLRSGLVEQYF,TGTGCCACCAGTGATTTACGCTCCGGGTTGGTCGAGCAGTACTTC
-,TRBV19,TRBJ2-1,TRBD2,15,CASSIGGARYNEQFF,TGTGCCAGTAGTATCGGGGGGGCCCGATACAATGAGCAGTTCTTC
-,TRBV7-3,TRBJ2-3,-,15,CASSLSGAGTDTQYF,TGTGCCAGCAGCTTAAGCGGGGCGGGCACAGATACGCAGTATTTT
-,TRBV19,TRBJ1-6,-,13,CASSDLTGSPLHF,TGTGCCAGTAGTGATCTTACTGGTTCACCCCTCCACTTT
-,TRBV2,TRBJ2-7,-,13,CASSEAWGGEQYF,TGTGCCAGCAGTGAAGCATGGGGTGGCGAGCAGTACTTC
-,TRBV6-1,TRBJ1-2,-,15,CASSHEDGPNYGYTF,TGTGCCAGCAGTCATGAGGACGGGCCTAACTATGGCTACACCTTC
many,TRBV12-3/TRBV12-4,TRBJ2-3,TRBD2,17,CASSPGTSGISTDTQYF,TGTGCCAGCAGTCCCGGGACTAGCGGAATTAGCACAGATACGCAGTATTTT
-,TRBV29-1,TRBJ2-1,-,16,CSVEGRVGSSYNEQFF,TGCAGCGTTGAAGGGAGGGTGGGTAGCTCCTACAATGAGCAGTTCTTC
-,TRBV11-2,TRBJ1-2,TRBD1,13,CASSRQGTDGYTF,TGTGCCAGCAGCCGACAGGGGACAGATGGCTACACCTTC
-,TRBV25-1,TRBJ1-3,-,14,CASSDFGGGNTIYF,TGTGCCAGCAGTGATTTCGGCGGTGGAAACACCATATATTTT
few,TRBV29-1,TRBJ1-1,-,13,CSAEVGFGTEAFF,TGCAGCGCCGAGGTTGGGTTTGGCACTGAAGCTTTCTTT
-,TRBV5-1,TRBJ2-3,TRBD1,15,CASSFSGTVSDTQYF,TGCGCCAGCAGCTTCTCCGGGACAGTTTCAGATACGCAGTATTTT
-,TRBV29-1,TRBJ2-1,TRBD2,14,CSVAVAGGTNEQFF,TGCAGCGTTGCCGTGGCGGGAGGGACCAATGAGCAGTTCTTC
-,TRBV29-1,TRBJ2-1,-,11,CSVVQANEQFF,TGCAGCGTTGTCCAGGCCAATGAGCAGTTCTTC
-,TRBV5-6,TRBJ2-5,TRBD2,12,CASSLGEGTQYF,TGTGCCAGCAGCTTGGGGGAGGGGACCCAGTACTTC
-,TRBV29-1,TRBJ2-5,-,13,CSVAAAGRETQYF,TGCAGCGTTGCGGCGGCAGGGAGGGAGACCCAGTACTTC
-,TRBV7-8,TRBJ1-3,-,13,CASSLVLGNTIYF,TGTGCCAGCAGCTTAGTTCTGGGAAACACCATATATTTT
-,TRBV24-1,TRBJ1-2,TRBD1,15,CATSDVRDRGYGYTF,TGTGCCACCAGTGATGTAAGGGACAGAGGGTATGGCTACACCTTC
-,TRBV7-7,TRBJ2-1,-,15,CASSPRGEGYNEQFF,TGTGCTAGCAGCCCCAGGGGCGAGGGTTACAATGAGCAGTTCTTC
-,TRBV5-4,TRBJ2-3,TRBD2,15,CASSSVSGSTDTQYF,TGTGCCAGCAGCTCGGTTAGCGGGAGCACAGATACGCAGTATTTT
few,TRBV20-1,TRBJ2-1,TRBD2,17,CSAPGRGTSGAPNEQFF,TGCAGTGCTCCCGGTAGGGGAACTAGCGGGGCCCCAAATGAGCAGTTCTTC
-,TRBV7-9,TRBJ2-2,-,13,CASSLAPSGELFF,TGTGCCAGCAGCTTAGCGCCCTCCGGGGAGCTGTTTTTT
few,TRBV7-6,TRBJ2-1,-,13,CASSLAHTGLQFF,TGTGCTAGCAGCTTAGCCCACACGGGTTTGCAGTTCTTC
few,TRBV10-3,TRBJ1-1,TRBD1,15,CAISESGQGLTEAFF,TGTGCCATCAGTGAGTCGGGACAGGGATTAACTGAAGCTTTCTTT
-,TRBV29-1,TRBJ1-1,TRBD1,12,CSVADQTGGAFF,TGCAGCGTTGCCGACCAAACAGGGGGAGCTTTCTTT
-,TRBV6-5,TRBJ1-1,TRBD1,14,CASRFQGARYEAFF,TGTGCCAGCAGATTTCAGGGGGCGCGCTATGAAGCTTTCTTT
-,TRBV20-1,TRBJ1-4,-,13,CSARDQAEEKLFF,TGCAGTGCTAGAGACCAAGCGGAGGAAAAACTGTTTTTT
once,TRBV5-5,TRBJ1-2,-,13,CASSSGQLGGYTF,TGCGCCAGCAGCTCCGGACAGTTAGGCGGCTACACCTTC
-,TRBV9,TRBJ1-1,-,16,CASSAPGGGGFTEAFF,TGTGCCAGCAGCGCGCCCGGAGGGGGGGGATTCACTGAAGCTTTCTTT
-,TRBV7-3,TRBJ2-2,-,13,CASSKPGTGELFF,TGTGCCAGCAGCAAACCTGGCACCGGGGAGCTGTTTTTT
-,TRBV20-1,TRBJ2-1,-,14,CSAAEIRLAREQFF,TGCAGTGCTGCAGAGATCCGGCTAGCGCGGGAGCAGTTCTTC
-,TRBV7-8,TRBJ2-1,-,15,CASSPSRDRRNEQFF,TGTGCCAGCAGCCCCTCCCGGGACCGACGAAATGAGCAGTTCTTC
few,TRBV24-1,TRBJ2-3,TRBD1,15,CATSQSGQGIDTQYF,TGTGCCACCAGTCAATCGGGACAGGGTATAGATACGCAGTATTTT
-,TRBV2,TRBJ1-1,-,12,CASSVRNTEAFF,TGTGCCAGCAGTGTACGGAACACTGAAGCTTTCTTT
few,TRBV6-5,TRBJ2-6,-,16,CASTYDPDSGANVLTF,TGTGCCAGCACCTACGACCCCGACTCTGGGGCCAACGTCCTGACTTTC
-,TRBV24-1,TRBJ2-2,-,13,CATSDSDTGELFF,TGTGCCACCAGTGATTCCGACACCGGGGAGCTGTTTTTT
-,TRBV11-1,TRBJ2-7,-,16,CASSEFPSASSYEQYF,TGTGCCAGCAGTGAATTTCCTAGCGCGAGCTCCTACGAGCAGTACTTC
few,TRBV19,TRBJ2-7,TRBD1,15,CASSPGQGPAYEQYF,TGTGCCAGTAGTCCCGGACAGGGGCCCGCCTACGAGCAGTACTTC
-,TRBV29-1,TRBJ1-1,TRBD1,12,CSVTGGNTEAFF,TGCAGCGTGACAGGGGGGAACACTGAAGCTTTCTTT